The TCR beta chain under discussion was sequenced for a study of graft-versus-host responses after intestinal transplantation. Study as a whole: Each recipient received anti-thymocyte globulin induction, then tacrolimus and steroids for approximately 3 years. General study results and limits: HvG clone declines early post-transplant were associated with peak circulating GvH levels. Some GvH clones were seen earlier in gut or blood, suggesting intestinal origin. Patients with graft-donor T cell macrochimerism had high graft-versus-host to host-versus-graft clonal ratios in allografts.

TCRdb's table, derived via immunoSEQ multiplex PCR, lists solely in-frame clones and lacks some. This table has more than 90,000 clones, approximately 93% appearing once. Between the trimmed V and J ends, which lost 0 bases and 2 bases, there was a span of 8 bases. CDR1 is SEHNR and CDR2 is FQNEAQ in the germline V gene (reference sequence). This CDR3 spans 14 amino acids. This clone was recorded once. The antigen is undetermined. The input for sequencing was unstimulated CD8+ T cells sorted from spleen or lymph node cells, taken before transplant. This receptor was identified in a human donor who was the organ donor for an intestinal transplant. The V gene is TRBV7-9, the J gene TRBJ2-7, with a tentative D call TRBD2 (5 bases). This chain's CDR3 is CASSLAGATYEQYF. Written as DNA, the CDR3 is TGTGCCAGCAGCTTAGCGGGAGCAACCTACGAGCAGTACTTC.